The 3 T cell receptor beta chains listed next were all sequenced from one sample in a study of radiotherapy plus CTLA-4 blockade in lung cancer (dated by TCRdb to 2016 to 2018). Library preparation was by the immunoSEQ multiplex PCR assay. TCRdb provides this immuneACCESS table in a form limited to in-frame rearrangements. Some clones are lacking; in checked studies, under half of them reflect an unresolved V gene, and why the rest are absent is not known. The sample table records 14,000 to 15,000 clones; around 72% of these occur just once. The ten largest clones represent about 46% of the sample. The sequenced sample was peripheral blood, obtained from a patient treated with radiotherapy plus ipilimumab. The source is a human donor with non-small cell lung cancer whose response to radiotherapy plus ipilimumab could not be evaluated.

The V and J genes are TRBV28 and TRBJ2-1; a possible D gene is TRBD2 (6 bases). CDR1 is MDHEN, CDR2 SYDVKM, per germline. The germline V and J ends were trimmed by 3 bases and 0 bases, with 9 bases remaining between them. This CDR3 region has 15 residues. Here the CDR3 reads CASSFRGSSYNEQFF. In DNA form, the CDR3 reads TGTGCCAGCAGTTTTCGGGGGAGCTCCTACAATGAGCAGTTCTTC.

The rearrangement joins TRBV7-2 to TRBJ1-3; D gene ambiguous. CDR3 length equals 14 residues. The germline CDR1 and CDR2 sequences are SGHTA and FQGNSA. The germline V and J ends were trimmed by 6 bases and 2 bases, with 11 bases remaining between them. CDR3: CASSLNRAGNTIYF. The CDR3, as DNA: TGTGCCAGCAGTCTCAATCGGGCTGGAAACACCATATATTTT. Full variable domain (rest looked up from reference TRBV7-2 and TRBJ1-3): GAGVSQSPSNKVTEKGKDVELRCDPISGHTALYWYRQSLGQGLEFLIYFQGNSAPDKSGLPSDRFSAERTGGSVSTLTIQRTQQEDSAVYLCASSLNRAGNTIYFGEGSWLTVV.

The rearrangement joins TRBV5-1 to TRBJ2-1; tentative D call: TRBD2 (6 bases). Germline lookup yields CDR1 SGHRS and CDR2 YFSETQ. V lost 3 bases to trimming and J lost 8 bases, with 18 bases between them. This CDR3 is built from 15 residues. The chain's CDR3 is CASSSLEGRQDEQFF. Here the CDR3 DNA reads TGCGCCAGCAGCTCTCTGGAGGGCCGGCAGGATGAGCAGTTCTTC.